The rows below give T cell receptor beta chains drawn from one sample of a study of T-cell memory formation after mild COVID-19. TCRdb processed the 5' RACE reads anew with MiXCR; each CDR3 protein has one entry. The data contain 300,000 to 400,000 distinct CDR3 sequences, roughly 21% of them seen just once; the ten biggest clones take up roughly an eighth. Sequencing was done on a sample of PBMCs or a T cell subset sorted from them (not recorded which). The receptor source for this set is an adult woman who had mild COVID-19 (a few samples of this study predate the infection). Cell type and time point are not known. Each CDR3 is given with its conserved first and last residue. A D gene is named only where the DNA matches it firmly. For some rows the clone size is stated as once, few or many, or as a class when expanded; others skip it.

- many TRBJ2-7 TRBV5-1 12 CASSLVGSEQYF TGCGCCAGCAGCTTGGTTGGGAGCGAGCAGTACTTC
- - TRBJ1-5 TRBV3-1 13 CASSQVLAQPQHF TGTGCCAGCAGCCAAGTCCTGGCGCAGCCCCAGCATTTT
- few TRBJ1-2 TRBV5-6 17 CASSSNLQTVRAYGYTF TGTGCCAGCAGCTCAAACCTTCAGACGGTCAGGGCTTATGGCTACACCTTC
TRBD1 - TRBJ2-3 TRBV27 15 CASSSPGQGSDTQYF TGTGCCAGCAGTTCCCCAGGACAGGGATCAGATACGCAGTATTTT
- - TRBJ1-5 TRBV7-9 15 CASSLDAGANQPQHF TGTGCCAGCAGCCTCGATGCGGGGGCCAATCAGCCCCAGCATTTT
TRBD1 - TRBJ1-6 TRBV9 16 CAISPRTGAYNSPLHF TGTGCCATCAGCCCTCGGACAGGGGCGTATAATTCACCCCTCCACTTT
- few TRBJ2-1 TRBV12-3/TRBV12-4 14 CASSKPYSAVEQFF TGTGCCAGCAGTAAACCCTATAGCGCGGTTGAGCAGTTCTTC
TRBD1 few TRBJ2-2 TRBV20-1 14 CSARRDRETGELFF TGCAGTGCCCGAAGGGACAGGGAAACCGGGGAGCTGTTTTTT
- many TRBJ2-1 TRBV5-1 14 CASSPGTARNEQFF TGCGCCAGCAGCCCTGGGACTGCCCGAAATGAGCAGTTCTTC
- few TRBJ2-5 TRBV29-1 11 CSVEEGAGSYF TGCAGCGTTGAAGAAGGGGCAGGCTCGTACTTC
- few TRBJ2-1 TRBV24-1 16 CATSDPVPTGSNEQFF TGTGCCACCAGTGACCCCGTTCCCACGGGGAGTAATGAGCAGTTCTTC
- many TRBJ2-4 TRBV7-2 12 CASSLGLNIQYF TGTGCCAGCAGCCTCGGACTAAACATTCAGTACTTC
- few TRBJ1-1 TRBV7-9 15 CASSPQRSRGTEAFF TGTGCCAGCAGCCCCCAAAGGTCCCGGGGGACTGAAGCTTTCTTT
- few TRBJ2-3 TRBV2 15 CASSKRTAGTDTQYF TGTGCCAGCAGCAAACGGACAGCCGGCACAGATACGCAGTATTTT
TRBD1 few TRBJ1-2 TRBV5-5 14 CASSPATGGIGYTF TGTGCCAGCAGCCCTGCGACAGGGGGCATTGGCTACACCTTC
TRBD1 few TRBJ1-5 TRBV7-9 16 CASSFLQGARDQPQHF TGTGCCAGCAGCTTCCTACAGGGGGCAAGGGATCAGCCCCAGCATTTT
- many TRBJ1-1 TRBV19 14 CASRPGPWVAEAFF TGTGCCAGCCGGCCGGGACCTTGGGTAGCTGAAGCTTTCTTT
- once TRBJ2-3 TRBV30 14 CAWSTRTVVDTQYF TGTGCCTGGAGTACGAGGACAGTCGTCGATACGCAGTATTTT
- - TRBJ2-7 TRBV27 14 CASSLGGTPYEQYF TGTGCCAGCAGTTTAGGGGGGACCCCCTACGAGCAGTACTTC
TRBD2 few TRBJ2-5 TRBV12-3/TRBV12-4 14 CASRLAGARETQYF TGTGCCAGCAGACTAGCGGGGGCTCGGGAGACCCAGTACTTC
TRBD1 once TRBJ2-1 TRBV4-1 14 CASSPRQGINEQFF TGCGCCAGCAGCCCCCGACAGGGGATCAATGAGCAGTTCTTC
- - TRBJ2-2 TRBV30 17 CAWSVGVGSFGTGELFF TGTGCCTGGAGTGTAGGGGTAGGGAGCTTCGGCACCGGGGAGCTGTTTTTT
- few TRBJ1-5 TRBV12-3/TRBV12-4 13 CASSFRPNQPQHF TGTGCCAGCAGTTTCAGGCCCAATCAGCCCCAGCATTTT
- - TRBJ1-2 TRBV7-9 11 CASSGTVEWTF TGTGCCAGCAGCGGAACGGTTGAGTGGACCTTC
TRBD2 few TRBJ2-1 TRBV18 16 CASSPPGLADSYEQFF TGTGCCAGCTCACCACCGGGACTAGCGGACAGCTATGAGCAGTTCTTC
- - TRBJ1-1 TRBV10-3 13 CAIRDSRSTEAFF TGTGCCATCAGGGACAGCAGGAGCACTGAAGCTTTCTTT
TRBD1 - TRBJ1-2 TRBV7-9 14 CATAPQGTDYGYTF TGTGCCACCGCCCCACAGGGGACGGACTATGGCTACACCTTC
- - TRBJ2-3 TRBV20-1 13 CSAHHPPGDTQYF TGCAGTGCCCACCATCCCCCGGGAGATACGCAGTATTTT
- few TRBJ1-2 TRBV7-2 14 CASSLAGREEGYTF TGTGCCAGCAGCTTAGCAGGCAGGGAGGAAGGCTACACCTTC